A single sample gave rise to the 20 T cell receptor beta chains below, sequenced in a study of blood T cell repertoires in COVID-19. The data were produced by immunoSEQ multiplex PCR, yet TCRdb's version contains in-frame clones alone and is incomplete. This table has about 200,000 clones, roughly 85% appearing once. The sample consisted of peripheral blood. The receptors come from a woman of 80 years or more with acute or convalescent COVID-19.

This clone came up a few times. The V and J genes are TRBV18 and TRBJ2-1; TRBD1 matches at 9 bases. J was trimmed by 12 bases and V by 2 bases; bases with no gene match: 8. The CDR3 has 14 residues. Germline CDR1 and CDR2: KGHSH and LQKENI. CDR3 sequence (DNA): TGTGCCAGCTCACCAAAGGGACAGGGTTGGAGGCAGTTCTTC. Translating it yields CASSPKGQGWRQFF.

This chain links TRBV7-2 with TRBJ2-7, with 7 bases that match TRBD2. V dropped 2 bases and J dropped 4; count of bases not matched to a gene: 5. This CDR3 has 14 residues. The V gene's germline CDR1 is SGHTA and CDR2 FQGNSA. CDR3 sequence: CASSLTGGGYEQYF. CDR3 DNA sequence: TGTGCCAGCAGCTTAACGGGAGGCGGGTACGAGCAGTACTTC.

The chain couples TRBV6-5 to TRBJ2-1; 10 bases are a match to TRBD2. This CDR3 has 15 amino acids. Germline V gene sequence: CDR1 MNHEY, CDR2 SVGAGI. V shed 7 bases, J shed 5 bases, and the junction held 8 bases outside the gene matches. The CDR3 is CASMRRLAGHNEQFF. The CDR3 DNA reads TGTGCCAGCATGCGAAGACTAGCGGGTCACAATGAGCAGTTCTTC.

This rearrangement joins TRBV27 to TRBJ1-6, with 10 nucleotides matching TRBD1. CDR3 length: 19 amino acids. Germline trimming cut 3 bases from V and 8 bases from J; bases unmatched to any gene: 16. Germline V gene data show CDR1 as MNHEY and CDR2 as SMNVEV (reference sequence). Here the CDR3 DNA reads TGTGCCAGCAGTTTCATGTCAAGCCAGGGGACAGGGGAGGATTCACCCCTCCACTTT. Protein: CASSFMSSQGTGEDSPLHF.

The J gene is TRBJ1-2, the V gene TRBV4-1; possibly TRBD1 for D (5 bases). CDR3 size: 15 residues. Trimming left V 4 bases short and J 4 bases short, with 16 bases between. Germline assignment: CDR1 MGHRA and CDR2 YSYEKL. The CDR3 here is CASSLGNWGGYGYTF. DNA for the CDR3: TGCGCCAGCAGCCTGGGGAATTGGGGCGGCTATGGCTACACCTTC.

J is TRBJ2-7 and V is TRBV29-1, with a weak D call TRBD2 (7 bases). CDR1 is SQVTM, CDR2 ANQGSEA, per germline. The CDR3 consists of 13 residues. Trimming removed 2 bases at V and 6 bases at J, with 14 bases between. CDR3 amino acids: CSVEQQGGGEQYF. DNA for the CDR3: TGCAGCGTTGAACAACAGGGAGGGGGCGAGCAGTACTTC.

This clone was observed a few times. This chain links TRBV21-1 with TRBJ1-5; the listed D gene, TRBD1, was not tested against the DNA. TRBV21-1 is a pseudogene. The CDR3 has 16 residues. CDR3 in DNA: TGTGCCAGCAGCAACCACGGGACAGGAATTTATCAGCCCCAGCATTTT. As protein: CASSNHGTGIYQPQHF.

The rearrangement joins TRBV19 to TRBJ2-3; 10 nucleotides align to TRBD2. Trimming at V came to 6 bases and at J to 4 bases, leaving 10 bases not matched to a gene. From germline, CDR1 is LNHDA and CDR2 SQIVND (reference sequence). CDR3 length equals 16 residues. The chain's CDR3 is CASRSLLAGMADTQYF. In nucleotides, the CDR3 is TGTGCCAGTAGGAGCTTACTAGCGGGAATGGCAGATACGCAGTATTTT.

The chain carries TRBV11-2 and TRBJ1-5; D gene unclear. The CDR3 covers 17 residues. With 0 bases removed from V and 5 bases from J, the gap between germline ends came to 17 bases. Germline V CDR1 and CDR2: SGHAT, FQNNGV. CDR3 DNA sequence: TGTGCCAGCAGCTTAGATCCGGGCGGCGGCGGGGATCAGCCCCAGCATTTT. This sequence encodes CASSLDPGGGGDQPQHF. Using reference TRBV11-2 and TRBJ1-5 for the parts outside the CDR3, the full variable domain is EAGVAQSPRYKIIEKRQSVAFWCNPISGHATLYWYQQILGQGPKLLIQFQNNGVVDDSQLPKDRFSAERLKGVDSTLKIQPAKLEDSAVYLCASSLDPGGGGDQPQHFGDGTRLSIL.

In its sample, this clone was seen many times. The rearrangement uses TRBV18 and TRBJ2-7; 7 bases are a match to TRBD1. J gave up 2 bases and V 6 bases, and 7 bases lay outside the gene matches. The CDR3 runs 14 residues. Germline loops: CDR1 KGHSH, CDR2 LQKENI. CDR3 nucleotides: TGTGCCAGCTCCCAACGACAGGGAACCTACGAGCAGTACTTC. Translated: CASSQRQGTYEQYF.

Only a few counts were recorded for this clone. This chain joins TRBV7-2 and TRBJ2-7, with 13 bases identical to TRBD2. The CDR3 is 17 amino acids. Trimming at V came to 6 bases and at J to 2 bases, leaving 10 bases not matched to a gene. Per the germline V gene, CDR1 is SGHTA and CDR2 is FQGNSA. The CDR3, as DNA: TGTGCCAGCAGTCGGATACCTGGACTAGCGGGGGCCTACGAGCAGTACTTC. Residues: CASSRIPGLAGAYEQYF.

The chain links TRBV2 to TRBJ2-7; 10 bases align to TRBD1. This CDR3 region has 13 residues. CDR1 is SNHLY, CDR2 FYNNEI, per germline. Trimming cost V 6 bases and J 6 bases; bases outside gene matches: 5. The CDR3 coding sequence is TGTGCCAGCAGCCAGACAGGGGGCATCGAGCAGTACTTC. As protein: CASSQTGGIEQYF.

V and J are TRBV6-5 and TRBJ2-2; tentatively, D is TRBD2 (5 bases). Germline loops: CDR1 MNHEY, CDR2 SVGAGI. The V and J ends lost 8 bases and 1 base respectively, with 11 bases between them. This CDR3 is built from 14 residues. Written as DNA, the CDR3 is TGTGCCAGCGAATGGACTTTGAACACCGGGGAGCTGTTTTTT. As protein: CASEWTLNTGELFF.

The chain combines TRBV18 with TRBJ2-5; the match to TRBD2 covers 14 bases. Trimming removed 1 base from V and 5 bases from J; junction bases left unmatched: 6. CDR1 and CDR2 (germline): KGHSH, LQKENI. This CDR3 contains 17 residues. The CDR3 nucleotides read TGTGCCAGCTCACCACTAGGGACTAGCGGGAGTGGTGAGACCCAGTACTTC. Its protein product is CASSPLGTSGSGETQYF.

CDR3 DNA sequence: TGTGCCAGCTCATCGGACAGGGGGTTGGTCGTGACCAAAAACATTCAGTACTTC. Its translation: CASSSDRGLVVTKNIQYF. This chain joins TRBV18 and TRBJ2-4, with 10 bases fitting TRBD1. The CDR3 loop spans 18 amino acids. Trimming at V came to 5 bases and at J to 2 bases, leaving 12 bases not matched to a gene. Germline V lookup: CDR1 KGHSH, CDR2 LQKENI.

V and J are TRBV7-9 and TRBJ1-5; D gene unclear. This CDR3 is 14 amino acids long. Germline CDR1 reads SEHNR; CDR2 reads FQNEAQ (reference sequence). Between the trimmed V and J ends, which lost 5 bases and 5 bases, there was a span of 13 bases. CDR3 in amino acids: CASSGGSLHQPQHF. In DNA form, the CDR3 reads TGTGCCAGCAGCGGAGGTTCGCTGCATCAGCCCCAGCATTTT.

The chain is built from TRBV6-5 and TRBJ2-1; 7 nucleotides align to TRBD2. This CDR3 is 15 amino acids long. Germline lookup yields CDR1 MNHEY and CDR2 SVGAGI. J was trimmed by 0 bases and V by 6 bases; bases with no gene match: 5. CDR3 sequence reads: CASRGTMLSYNEQFF. CDR3 nucleotides: TGTGCCAGCAGGGGGACTATGCTCTCCTACAATGAGCAGTTCTTC.

This clone was observed a single time. The V call is TRBV10-3, the J call TRBJ2-4; perhaps TRBD2 as D (5 bases). V was clipped by 3 bases and J by 7 bases, with 10 bases between them. Germline values: CDR1 ENHRY, CDR2 SYGVKD. This CDR3 has 13 amino acids. The CDR3 reads CAISDFRRNIQYF. The DNA of the CDR3 is TGTGCCATCAGTGATTTTAGGAGGAACATTCAGTACTTC.

The V gene is TRBV28, the J gene TRBJ2-7; D gene uncertain. Germline CDR1 and CDR2: MDHEN and SYDVKM. The V end lost 5 bases, the J end lost 3 bases, and 5 bases lay between the germline ends. This CDR3 is 11 amino acids long. CDR3 sequence (DNA): TGTGCCAGCAGTCCCCTCTACGAGCAGTACTTC. Translating gives CASSPLYEQYF.

The chain joins TRBV19 to TRBJ2-1, with D possibly matching TRBD2 (7 bases). Trimming stripped 4 bases from V and 2 bases from J, with 12 bases between. The CDR3 is made up of 15 amino acids. Germline V gene data show CDR1 as LNHDA and CDR2 as SQIVND (reference sequence). The CDR3 bases are TGTGCCAGTAGTACGGGGGGCGCCCCCTACAATGAGCAGTTCTTC. The encoded protein is CASSTGGAPYNEQFF.